What follows are 29 T cell receptor beta chains derived from one specimen sequenced in a study of cytomegalovirus exposure and HLA in healthy donors. In the PCR, 60 Vbeta and 13 Jbeta primers were used. Sequencing was performed with immunoSEQ multiplex PCR; in TCRdb, only in-frame clones are kept and a portion is missing. In the table there are some 140,000 clones, 70% to 80% of which are singletons. Sequenced sample: PBMCs. These receptors were obtained from a female donor in good health and CMV-seronegative.

The V call is TRBV5-1, the J call TRBJ2-1; 11 nucleotides agree with TRBD2. Germline V CDR1 and CDR2: SGHRS, YFSETQ. V trimming: 4 bases; J trimming: 4 bases; junction bases outside the gene matches: 7. The CDR3 runs to 16 residues. CDR3 sequence (DNA): TGCGCCAGCAGCCTCTCCGGGACTAGCGGATACAATGAGCAGTTCTTC. It encodes CASSLSGTSGYNEQFF. The full variable domain, its missing parts supplied by reference TRBV5-1 and TRBJ2-1, is KAGVTQTPRYLIKTRGQQVTLSCSPISGHRSVSWYQQTPGQGLQFLFEYFSETQRNKGNFPGRFSGRQFSNSRSEMNVSTLELGDSALYLCASSLSGTSGYNEQFFGPGTRLTVL.

The chain links TRBV11-1 to TRBJ1-3, with D hard to call. CDR3 length: 14 amino acids. CDR1 and CDR2 from the germline V gene are SGHAT and FQDESV (reference sequence). V lost 2 bases to trimming and J lost 2 bases, with 7 bases between them. The CDR3 here is CASSLPQTGNTIYF. The CDR3 coding sequence is TGTGCCAGCAGCTTACCGCAGACTGGAAACACCATATATTTT.

The CDR3 protein is CASSIHDGGEKLFF. CDR3 in DNA: TGTGCCAGTAGTATTCACGATGGAGGCGAAAAACTGTTTTTT. The gene calls are TRBV19 and TRBJ1-4; D gene uncertain. This CDR3 comprises 14 residues. Germline CDR1 is LNHDA and CDR2 is SQIVND (reference sequence). V was shortened by 3 bases and J by 8 bases, with 13 bases between the two germline ends.

This chain uses TRBV15 with TRBJ2-3; the match to TRBD2 covers 9 bases. Germline CDR1 is LNHNV and CDR2 is YYDKDF (reference sequence). The ends lost 1 base at V and 1 base at J; junction bases unmatched: 0. This CDR3 comprises 15 residues. CDR3 coding DNA: TGTGCCACCAGCAGAGGGACTAGCGGCACAGATACGCAGTATTTT. As protein: CATSRGTSGTDTQYF.

This clone was counted a few times. The rearrangement uses TRBV30 and TRBJ1-1, with 7 nucleotides matching TRBD1. V dropped 7 bases and J dropped 1; count of bases not matched to a gene: 12. The germline gives CDR1 GTSNPN, CDR2 SVGIG (reference sequence). This CDR3 spans 15 amino acids. CDR3: CASRSRDRENTEAFF. The DNA of the CDR3 is TGTGCCTCGCGGTCCCGAGACAGGGAGAACACTGAAGCTTTCTTT.

This clone has only a few counts. The genes are TRBV29-1 and TRBJ2-7, with 7 bases that match TRBD2. Per germline, CDR1 SQVTM and CDR2 ANQGSEA. The CDR3 has 17 residues. With 4 bases clipped from V and 0 bases from J, the junction kept 15 bases outside the gene matches. CDR3 in DNA: TGCAGCGTTGGTGCGCCCCCCAAGCGGGGCCACTCCTACGAGCAGTACTTC. It is translated as CSVGAPPKRGHSYEQYF.

This clone showed up just a few times. This sequence joins TRBV5-4 and TRBJ1-1, with D possibly matching TRBD1 (5 bases). Trimming shortened V by 9 bases and J by 4 bases, and 13 bases separated the two germline ends. CDR1 is SGHNT and CDR2 is YYREEE in the germline V gene (reference sequence). The CDR3 totals 12 residues. The CDR3 sequence is CATSGQVTEAFF. Written as DNA, the CDR3 is TGTGCCACCTCCGGACAAGTCACTGAAGCTTTCTTT.

The chain links TRBV19 to TRBJ2-1; a possible D gene is TRBD2 (6 bases). V was cut by 4 bases and J by 4 bases, with 17 bases left in between. From germline, CDR1 is LNHDA and CDR2 SQIVND (reference sequence). The CDR3 has 16 residues. CDR3 in amino acids: CASSKAGLILYNEQFF. The CDR3 coding sequence is TGTGCCAGTAGTAAGGCGGGACTCATCTTGTACAATGAGCAGTTCTTC.

This clone has only a few counts. This sequence joins TRBV9 and TRBJ1-2; no clear D gene. This CDR3 comprises 13 residues. In germline, CDR1 is SGDLS, CDR2 YYNGEE. Trimming left V 4 bases short and J 2 bases short, with 9 bases between. In DNA form, the CDR3 reads TGTGCCAGCAGCTTACGTGAGAACTATGGCTACACCTTC. Amino acid sequence: CASSLRENYGYTF.

This clone is termed medium-sized (0.01 to 0.1%). The chain links TRBV11-2 to TRBJ2-7, with 7 bases aligning to TRBD2. CDR1 and CDR2 from the germline V gene are SGHAT and FQNNGV. The CDR3 runs to 14 residues. With 3 bases clipped from V and 6 bases from J, the junction kept 8 bases outside the gene matches. Written as DNA, the CDR3 is TGTGCCAGCAGCTTCCGGGGGGAAGAGGCCGAGCAGTACTTC. It encodes CASSFRGEEAEQYF.

CDR3 residues: CASSDLGLADTQYF. The CDR3 DNA reads as TGTGCCAGCAGTGACCTCGGACTAGCGGACACCCAGTACTTC. The chain uses TRBV25-1 and TRBJ2-5; 10 bases line up with TRBD2. After removal of 3 bases from V and 8 bases from J, the junction contained 6 bases not matched to a gene. This CDR3 contains 14 residues. Germline CDR1 reads MGHDK; CDR2 reads SYGVNS.

The V call is TRBV19, the J call TRBJ1-4; the D is unclear. The CDR3 consists of 13 residues. Germline-derived CDR1 and CDR2 are LNHDA and SQIVND (reference sequence). Trimming removed 3 bases from V and 8 bases from J, with 10 bases in between. CDR3 DNA sequence: TGTGCCAGTAGTATCGCCCCGGAGGAAAAACTGTTTTTT. Translating it yields CASSIAPEEKLFF.

V and J are TRBV27 and TRBJ2-3; 7 nucleotides align to TRBD2. The V gene end was trimmed by 6 bases and the J gene end by 6 bases; junction bases not matched to a gene: 3. The V gene's germline CDR1 is MNHEY and CDR2 SMNVEV (reference sequence). The CDR3 length is 12 residues. The CDR3 DNA reads TGTGCCAGCAGGGGAGGGATCGATACGCAGTATTTT. It codes for CASRGGIDTQYF.

V and J are TRBV5-1 and TRBJ2-7; D remains unclear. CDR1 is SGHRS and CDR2 is YFSETQ in the germline V gene. The CDR3 has 12 residues. V lost 0 bases and J 5 bases, leaving 6 bases between the germline ends. CDR3 DNA sequence: TGCGCCAGCAGCTTGGCCGGAGACGAGCAGTACTTC. Its translation: CASSLAGDEQYF.

The V and J genes are TRBV30 and TRBJ1-5; TRBD1 matches at 7 bases. The junction had 9 bases not matched to a gene; V was cut back by 3 bases and J by 4 bases. Germline assignment: CDR1 GTSNPN and CDR2 SVGIG (reference sequence). The CDR3 spans 15 residues. CDR3 DNA: TGTGCCTGGAGCCTCCGACAGGGTGGTAATCAGCCCCAGCATTTT. Translating it yields CAWSLRQGGNQPQHF.

About this clone: Other DNA sequences in the sample encode the same CDR3. The chain combines TRBV7-2 with TRBJ2-7; the match to TRBD1 covers 7 bases. With V trimmed by 5 bases and J by 3 bases, 7 bases remained unmatched. This CDR3 is built from 14 residues. The V gene's germline CDR1 is SGHTA and CDR2 FQGNSA. This CDR3 is CASSPRQGSYEQYF. CDR3 nucleotides: TGTGCCAGCAGCCCGAGACAGGGTAGCTACGAGCAGTACTTC.

V is TRBV10-3 and J is TRBJ2-3; no clear D. There are 14 residues in the CDR3. Germline V gene sequence: CDR1 ENHRY, CDR2 SYGVKD. V was clipped by 6 bases and J by 1 base, with 11 bases between them. The CDR3 DNA is TGTGCCATCAGCTCCCTCAGTGGCACAGATACGCAGTATTTT. It encodes CAISSLSGTDTQYF.

The chain combines TRBV27 with TRBJ2-2; TRBD1 is a possible D gene (6 bases). Between the trimmed V and J ends, which lost 8 bases and 5 bases, there was a span of 18 bases. Looked up from germline, CDR1 is MNHEY and CDR2 is SMNVEV (reference sequence). The CDR3 sequence is 15 residues long. The CDR3 nucleotides are TGTGCCAGCTCCCTCTGGGGGCCCCGGACCGGGGAGCTGTTTTTT. It is translated as CASSLWGPRTGELFF.

The chain carries TRBV28 and TRBJ1-5; no reliable D call. CDR3 length equals 12 residues. With 8 bases removed from V and 7 bases from J, the gap between germline ends came to 12 bases. Germline values: CDR1 MDHEN, CDR2 SYDVKM. The CDR3 here is CASWPPNQPQHF. CDR3 DNA sequence: TGTGCCAGCTGGCCGCCGAACCAGCCCCAGCATTTT.

J is TRBJ2-3 and V is TRBV11-2; D ambiguous. Trimming took off 4 bases at V and 6 bases at J, with 8 bases between the two ends. Germline V gene data show CDR1 as SGHAT and CDR2 as FQNNGV. The CDR3 covers 12 residues. In nucleotides, the CDR3 is TGTGCCAGCAGCTCCGTAGCCGATACGCAGTATTTT. Its translation is CASSSVADTQYF.

The chain couples TRBV2 to TRBJ2-1; 13 bases match TRBD2. Looked up from germline, CDR1 is SNHLY and CDR2 is FYNNEI. The CDR3 loop spans 15 amino acids. The V gene end was trimmed by 6 bases and the J gene end by 6 bases; junction bases not matched to a gene: 5. This CDR3 is CASRTGTSGANEQFF. In DNA form, the CDR3 reads TGTGCCAGCAGGACCGGGACTAGCGGGGCCAATGAGCAGTTCTTC.

The count of this clone is one. The chain carries TRBV5-4 and TRBJ2-4, with 10 nucleotides matching TRBD2. From germline, CDR1 is SGHNT and CDR2 YYREEE (reference sequence). The V gene end was trimmed by 4 bases and the J gene end by 12 bases; junction bases not matched to a gene: 16. The length of the CDR3 is 16 residues. CDR3 nucleotide sequence: TGTGCCAGCAGCCCACAGACTAGCGGGCGGGGGGGCACTCAGTACTTC. Translation: CASSPQTSGRGGTQYF.

CDR3 amino acids: CASSLGQGVDEQFF. In nucleotides, the CDR3 is TGCGCCAGCAGCTTGGGACAGGGGGTCGATGAGCAGTTCTTC. This chain connects TRBV5-1 to TRBJ2-1, with TRBD1 matching over 9 bases. The CDR3 extends over 14 amino acids. Germline V gives CDR1 SGHRS, CDR2 YFSETQ. The junction had 3 bases not matched to a gene; V was cut back by 0 bases and J by 8 bases.

As to this clone: The germline gene is not matched at one end of the junction; a read error may be the cause. The V gene is TRBV7-9, the J gene TRBJ2-5, with TRBD1 as a possible D gene (7 bases). The CDR3 runs to 15 residues. Germline lookup yields CDR1 SEHNR and CDR2 FQNEAQ (reference sequence). In DNA form, the CDR3 reads TGTTCCAGCAGCCCTCGGACAGGAGGGGGGGAGACCCAGTACTTC. Protein: CSSSPRTGGGETQYF.

V usage is TRBV30 and J usage is TRBJ2-1; D is undetermined. Trimming shortened V by 5 bases and J by 5 bases, and 19 bases separated the two germline ends. CDR1 is GTSNPN, CDR2 SVGIG, per germline (reference sequence). This CDR3 is built from 15 residues. This CDR3 reads CAWAGTYSRNNEQFF. DNA of the CDR3: TGTGCCTGGGCAGGAACCTATTCCCGAAACAATGAGCAGTTCTTC.

The CDR3 reads CASSLDWPSGSGETQYF. The DNA of the CDR3 is TGTGCCAGCAGCTTAGATTGGCCTAGCGGGAGCGGCGAGACCCAGTACTTC. The chain couples TRBV7-9 to TRBJ2-5, with 10 positions matching TRBD2. The CDR3 sequence is 17 residues long. In germline, CDR1 is SEHNR, CDR2 FQNEAQ (reference sequence). V shed 1 base and J 5 bases; nucleotides not matched to a gene: 10.

J is TRBJ2-3 and V is TRBV10-3; D gene unclear. Trimming took off 3 bases at V and 0 bases at J, with 7 bases between the two ends. From germline, CDR1 is ENHRY and CDR2 SYGVKD. This CDR3 comprises 14 residues. CDR3 DNA sequence: TGTGCCATCAGTGAACCCACAAGCACAGATACGCAGTATTTT. Translation: CAISEPTSTDTQYF.

V usage is TRBV19 and J usage is TRBJ2-3; TRBD2 agrees at 7 bases. After removal of 7 bases from V and 3 bases from J, the junction contained 10 bases not matched to a gene. The germline CDR1 and CDR2 sequences are LNHDA and SQIVND (reference sequence). The CDR3 has 15 amino acids. The DNA for the CDR3 is TGTGCCAGTACCGACGCGGGGGTGAGGACAGATACGCAGTATTTT. It specifies CASTDAGVRTDTQYF. The whole variable domain, remainder taken from reference TRBV19 and TRBJ2-3, is DGGITQSPKYLFRKEGQNVTLSCEQNLNHDAMYWYRQDPGQGLRLIYYSQIVNDFQKGDIAEGYSVSREKKESFPLTVTSAQKNPTAFYLCASTDAGVRTDTQYFGPGTRLTVL.

The chain carries TRBV19 and TRBJ2-7; possibly TRBD1 for D (5 bases). Germline CDR1 LNHDA, CDR2 SQIVND (reference sequence). CDR3 length equals 14 residues. With 1 base removed from V and 5 bases from J, the gap between germline ends came to 12 bases. The CDR3 region has the DNA TGTGCCAGTAGTATAGCGGCAGGGCGCGACGAGCAGTACTTC. This gives the protein CASSIAAGRDEQYF.